This TCR beta chain was observed in a study of T cell responses to AZD1222 COVID-19 vaccine. At the level of the study: Second-dose timings of about 4 or about 12 weeks were pooled.

V was shortened by 0 bases and J by 5 bases, with 4 bases between the two germline ends. The germline gives CDR1 LGHNA, CDR2 YNFKEQ. The CDR3 has 12 residues. Study observations and caveats: Spike-specific TCR breadth and depth rose after two AZD1222 doses. Targeting of unmutated variant regions was reportedly seen in nearly half of spike-specific TCRs.

TCRdb's copy holds only in-frame clones and misses some; the assay was immunoSEQ multiplex PCR. The sample includes about 100,000 clones, 87% of them seen just once. On this clone itself: Its antigen is still unknown.

V and J are TRBV4-2 and TRBJ2-5; D not certain. This specimen consisted of peripheral blood, obtained on day 0 of AZD1222 vaccination. This TCR came from an adult in good health. The DNA of the CDR3 is TGTGCCAGCAGCCAAGATTGGGAGACCCAGTACTTC. Encoded protein: CASSQDWETQYF.